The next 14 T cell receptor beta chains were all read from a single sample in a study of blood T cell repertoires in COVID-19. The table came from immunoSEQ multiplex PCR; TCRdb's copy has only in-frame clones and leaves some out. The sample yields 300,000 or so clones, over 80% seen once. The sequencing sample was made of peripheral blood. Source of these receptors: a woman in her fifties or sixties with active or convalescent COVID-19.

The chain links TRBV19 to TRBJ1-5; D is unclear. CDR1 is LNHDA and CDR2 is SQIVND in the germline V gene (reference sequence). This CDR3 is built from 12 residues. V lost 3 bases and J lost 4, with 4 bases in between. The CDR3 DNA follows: TGTGCCAGTAGTATCTTGAATCAGCCCCAGCATTTT. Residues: CASSILNQPQHF.

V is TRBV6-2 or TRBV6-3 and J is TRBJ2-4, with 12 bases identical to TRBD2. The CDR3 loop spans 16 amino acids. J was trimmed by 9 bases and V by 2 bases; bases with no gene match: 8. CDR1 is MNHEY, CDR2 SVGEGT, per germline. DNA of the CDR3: TGTGCCAGCAGTTACGGCCTAGCGGGAGGGCTGGTCATTCAGTACTTC. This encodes CASSYGLAGGLVIQYF.

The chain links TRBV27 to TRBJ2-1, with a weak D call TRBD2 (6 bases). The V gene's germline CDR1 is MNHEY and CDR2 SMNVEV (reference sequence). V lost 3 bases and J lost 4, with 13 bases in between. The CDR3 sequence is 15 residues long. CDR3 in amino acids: CASSFGLGGYNEQFF. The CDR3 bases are TGTGCCAGCAGTTTCGGGCTCGGGGGTTACAATGAGCAGTTCTTC.

CDR3 region: CASSGGGTEAFF. In nucleotides, the CDR3 is TGTGCCAGCAGTGGAGGAGGGACTGAAGCTTTCTTT. This sequence joins TRBV25-1 and TRBJ1-1; unclear D gene. The V gene's germline CDR1 is MGHDK and CDR2 SYGVNS. Trimming took 4 bases from V and 5 from J, leaving 8 bases between them. This CDR3 has 12 amino acids.

CDR3 in DNA: TGTGCCAGCAGCTTAGAGGGCGTGAGCTCCTACGAGCAGTACTTC. Translating it yields CASSLEGVSSYEQYF. The V gene is TRBV11-2, the J gene TRBJ2-7; no clear D gene. CDR3 length: 15 amino acids. Germline V gene sequence: CDR1 SGHAT, CDR2 FQNNGV. The ends were cut back, 0 bases at V and 0 bases at J, with 9 bases in the middle.

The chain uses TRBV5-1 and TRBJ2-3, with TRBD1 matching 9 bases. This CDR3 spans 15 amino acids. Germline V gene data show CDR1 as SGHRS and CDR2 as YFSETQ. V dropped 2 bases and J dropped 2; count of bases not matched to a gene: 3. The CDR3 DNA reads TGCGCCAGCAGCTTAAGGACAGGGGACACAGATACGCAGTATTTT. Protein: CASSLRTGDTDTQYF. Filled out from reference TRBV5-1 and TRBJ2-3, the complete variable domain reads KAGVTQTPRYLIKTRGQQVTLSCSPISGHRSVSWYQQTPGQGLQFLFEYFSETQRNKGNFPGRFSGRQFSNSRSEMNVSTLELGDSALYLCASSLRTGDTDTQYFGPGTRLTVL.

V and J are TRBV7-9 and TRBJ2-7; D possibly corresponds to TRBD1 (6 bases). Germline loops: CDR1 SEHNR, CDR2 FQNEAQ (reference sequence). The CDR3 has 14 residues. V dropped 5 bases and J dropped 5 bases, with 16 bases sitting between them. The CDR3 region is CASSALQGSDEQYF. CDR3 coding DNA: TGTGCCAGCAGCGCCTTACAGGGTTCCGACGAGCAGTACTTC.

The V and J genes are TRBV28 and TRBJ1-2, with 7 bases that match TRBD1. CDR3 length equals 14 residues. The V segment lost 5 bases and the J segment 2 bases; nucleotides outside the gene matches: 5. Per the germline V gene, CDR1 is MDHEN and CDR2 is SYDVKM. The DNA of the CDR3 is TGTGCCAGCAGTCTAGGGGACAGAAACTATGGCTACACCTTC. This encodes CASSLGDRNYGYTF.

The CDR3 DNA is TGTGCCAGTACTCGAGGGAGGGAGAGCTCCTACGAGCAGTACTTC. This codes for CASTRGRESSYEQYF. The chain joins TRBV19 to TRBJ2-7, with 7 nucleotides matching TRBD2. V shed 7 bases, J shed 0 bases, and the junction held 9 bases outside the gene matches. Germline V CDR1 and CDR2: LNHDA, SQIVND (reference sequence). The CDR3 runs to 15 residues.

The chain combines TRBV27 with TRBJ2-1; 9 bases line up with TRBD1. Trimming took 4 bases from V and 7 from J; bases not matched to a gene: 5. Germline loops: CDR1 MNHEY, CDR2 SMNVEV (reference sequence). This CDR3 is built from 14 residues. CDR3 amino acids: CASSYWTGVNEQFF. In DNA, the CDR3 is TGTGCCAGCAGTTATTGGACAGGGGTTAATGAGCAGTTCTTC.

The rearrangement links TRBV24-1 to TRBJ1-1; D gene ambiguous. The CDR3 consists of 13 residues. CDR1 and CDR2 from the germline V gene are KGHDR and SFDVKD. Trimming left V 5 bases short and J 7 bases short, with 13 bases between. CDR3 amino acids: CATSGYGHNEAFF. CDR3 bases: TGTGCCACCAGTGGGTATGGGCATAATGAAGCTTTCTTT.

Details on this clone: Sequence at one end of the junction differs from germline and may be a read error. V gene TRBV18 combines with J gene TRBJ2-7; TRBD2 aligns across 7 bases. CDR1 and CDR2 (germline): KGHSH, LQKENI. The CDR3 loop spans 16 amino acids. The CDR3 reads CASSTPLSGTPYEQYF. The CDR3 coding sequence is TGTGCCAGCTCAACACCCCTGAGCGGGACCCCCTACGAGCAGTACTTC.

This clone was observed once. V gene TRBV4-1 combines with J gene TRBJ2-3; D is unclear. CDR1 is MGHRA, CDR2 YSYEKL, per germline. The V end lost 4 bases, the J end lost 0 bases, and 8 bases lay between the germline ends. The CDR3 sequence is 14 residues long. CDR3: CASSLAQSTDTQYF. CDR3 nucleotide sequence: TGCGCCAGCAGCCTCGCGCAAAGCACAGATACGCAGTATTTT.

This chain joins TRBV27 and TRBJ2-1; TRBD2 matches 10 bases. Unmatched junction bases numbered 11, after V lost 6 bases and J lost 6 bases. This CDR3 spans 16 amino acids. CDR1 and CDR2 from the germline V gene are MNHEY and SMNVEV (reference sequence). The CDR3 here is CASSQALAGVSNEQFF. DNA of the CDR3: TGTGCCAGCAGCCAGGCTCTAGCGGGAGTTTCCAATGAGCAGTTCTTC.